The text below deals with one T cell receptor (beta chain). This clonotype was observed many times. This clone's antigen is unknown. Base qualities are not provided; no much larger clone lies one nucleotide away. TCR beta CDR3 regions were amplified from RNA transcripts. The first round of RT-PCR for the TCR CDR3 was performed with the HTBI primer set and the Qiagen OneStep RT-PCR kit. Libraries were constructed in a second round of multiplex PCR, after which size selection and purification were carried out. Paired-end sequencing of the libraries was performed with 100 bp reads on an Illumina HiSeq2000. The authors' analysis ran thus. Raw data were processed with SOAPnuke, discarding reads with adapters, uncalled bases, mean Phred below 15, or no exact constant-primer or identifier match. COPE v1.2.5 was used to merge high-quality paired reads, and clonotypes were defined as unique nucleotide sequences. MiTCR v1.1 was used to align clonotypes to the IMGT TRBV, TRBD and TRBJ reference segments. Only V-J combinations with frequency above 0.0001, covering about 99% of repertoires, were analysed. A TCS score was defined as the ratio between F50 (clonal expansion) and ExV (chaos), using BLOSUM62-based TCRdist between CDR3 peptides within each V-J. Welch's t-statistics and random forest reduced around 510 V-J features to about 12, which were used in a naive Bayes classifier (R e1071). TCRdb took the public reads, trimmed them with fastp at Q25, ran MiXCR for clone calling and kept in-frame beta chains. Every entry covers one CDR3 protein and lists the most common genes and DNA from its rows. What appears here as the V and J calls and clone size reflects TCRdb's work, not the paper's. This sample lists about 590,000 distinct CDR3 sequences; 14% were detected once. The biggest ten clones account for around 7% of the sample.

The source of the sample is a study of T cells in Graves' hyperthyroidism and ophthalmopathy (dated by TCRdb to between 2018 and 2021). At the level of the whole study: Peripheral blood was sampled at the time of initial diagnosis, prior to any treatment. An independent validation cohort of about 20 hyperthyroidism patients and 15 or so patients who later progressed to ophthalmopathy tested prospective prediction of ophthalmopathy. TCR Vbeta CDR3 sequencing of roughly 140 peripheral blood samples (roughly 43 ophthalmopathy, 70 to 85 hyperthyroidism and approximately 17 progressor patients) is reported in the paper. Thyroid tissue and blood T-cell repertoires from about six Graves' hyperthyroidism patients were also compared in the study. The 100 or so discovery patients were randomly split 7:3 into training and test sets. After blood sampling, hyperthyroidism patients were treated with methimazole at a starting dose of 30 mg daily, and ophthalmopathy patients were treated with high-dose intravenous methylprednisolone. To identify TCR V-J signatures that set the groups apart, the researchers used a discovery cohort of more than 95 patients, made up of some 41 with Graves' ophthalmopathy and some 56 with stable Graves' hyperthyroidism. Study-wide conclusions, independent of this receptor: During validation, the model predicted progression to ophthalmopathy a median of around 7 months ahead of onset, with around 71% sensitivity and around 72% specificity. Sample size was not statistically predetermined, and investigators were not blinded to group allocation. Most expanded thyroid clonotypes (frequency above 0.001) were also detected in blood, suggesting blood repertoires may reflect thyroid immune responses. A 13 V-J signature model separated ophthalmopathy from stable hyperthyroidism, with 87.88% sensitivity and roughly 84% specificity in cross-validation and 80%/75% in testing.

Between the V and J ends, shortened by 3 bases and 2 bases respectively, the junction contains 14 bases. From a lookup of the germline V gene (reference sequence), CDR1 and CDR2 are DFQATT and SNEGSKA. The CDR3 runs 14 residues from the cysteine to the phenylalanine. The kept DNA is CDR3 alone, 42 bases in frame from the first base. In the ophthalmopathy patients, disease was moderately to severely active, with a Clinical Activity Score of 3 or more, a NOSPECS grade of 4 or more, and a duration of less than 3 months. Patients with uncontrolled infections, other autoimmune diseases, pregnancy or lactation were excluded. Diagnoses were based on clinical symptoms, serum thyroxine and TRAb, thyroid ultrasound and orbital computed tomography. PBMCs were isolated from 10 ml of fresh peripheral blood by Ficoll-Paque density gradient centrifugation. Trizol reagent was used to extract total RNA, and RNA quality was then checked on an Agilent 2100 Bioanalyzer.

The sample consisted of blood. The receptor was isolated from a young woman with Graves' ophthalmopathy. The sequence joins TRBV20-1 to TRBJ2-7, with an unclear D gene assignment. The CDR3 region reads CSASKTSRAYEQYF. The nucleotides are TGCAGTGCTAGTAAGACTTCTCGAGCCTACGAGCAGTACTTC.